This T cell receptor (beta chain) stems from a study of cytomegalovirus exposure and HLA in healthy donors (TCRdb year 2017). For the study in its entirety: The 700 or so repertoires of the first cohort and the 95 to 150 validation repertoires were produced on the same platform, according to a later analysis. The study was designed to test whether signatures of past pathogen exposure could be identified by cataloging public T cell receptors. Besides the first cohort of roughly 660 subjects, a separate validation cohort made up of roughly 130 different subjects was used. High-throughput TCR immunosequencing, statistical association of individual TCRs with disease status, and machine learning were combined to predict cytomegalovirus infection status. The full study reports these points: A later analysis lacked HLA typing for the validation cohort, so it scored co-occurrence in that cohort across all 120 or so repertoires. A later analysis found that TCRs clustered in the first cohort also tended to co-occur in the 110 or so validation repertoires, with approximately 94% of cluster scores above 0. Most TCR sequences were seen in very few donors, while some public TCRs were found in many individuals. The classifier was reported to diagnose cytomegalovirus status with high specificity and sensitivity in both the original and validation cohorts. A few of the identified cytomegalovirus-associated TCR beta chains were confirmed in vitro to be specific for cytomegalovirus antigens. The authors suggested that the approach could potentially be extended to other disease states and immunological phenotypes. The study listed 164 TCR beta chains as associated with cytomegalovirus.

This clone was picked up a small number of times. It has no known antigen specificity. No quality values exist for individual bases; no much larger clone is one base distant. Separate from the roughly 700-subject first cohort, the validation cohort of 95 to 150 subjects was the group to which the donors belonged. Library preparation employed the immunoSEQ multiplex PCR assay. As for the original processing: A statistical classification framework was built for diagnosing cytomegalovirus status from the catalog of TCR beta chain sequences. TCRdb re-hosts the immuneACCESS table, in-frame sequences only. Its copies lack some clones; in the studies checked, an unresolved V gene accounts for under half of them, and the cause for the rest is not known. V and J calls and clone size come straight from that table; D and trimming were deduced from the DNA. A total of roughly 130,000 clones appear in this sample, almost 90% of them only once. 1.4% of the sample belongs to the ten largest clones.

The sequenced sample was PBMCs. The sequence came from a man aged 25 to 40 in good health and CMV-seronegative.

The DNA sequence reads TGTGCCAGCTTTTCCTCTAGCGGTGCCTACGAGCAGTACTTC. This yields the protein CASFSSSGAYEQYF. This receptor chain uses TRBV28 and TRBJ2-7; the central 7 bases match TRBD2. Unmatched junction bases come to 9, with V trimmed by 8 bases and J by 2 bases. From the cysteine through the phenylalanine, the CDR3 covers 14 amino acids. Solely the CDR3 DNA is kept, with 42 bases framed from the first base. CDR1 and CDR2 (MDHEN, SYDVKM) derive from the germline V gene.